What follows are 32 T cell receptor beta chains derived from one specimen sequenced in a study of early T cells in non-severe SARS-CoV-2 infection. TCRdb re-derived calls from the 5' RACE reads in MiXCR, one entry per CDR3 protein. The top ten hold 4.5% to 7% of the sample, which has about 48,000 distinct CDR3 sequences, 7.7% seen once. The sequencing input was whole blood. The receptors derive from an adult who was a healthcare worker with PCR-confirmed SARS-CoV-2 infection or an uninfected control (not recorded which).

The genes are TRBV27 and TRBJ1-6; 8 bases fit TRBD1. Looked up from germline, CDR1 is MNHEY and CDR2 is SMNVEV (reference sequence). Trimming removed 4 bases from V and 9 bases from J; junction bases left unmatched: 5. The CDR3 totals 14 residues. The DNA of the CDR3 is TGTGCCAGCAGTTCTACAGGGGGAAGTTCACCCCTCCACTTT. Encoded protein: CASSSTGGSSPLHF.

This clonotype was recorded many times. V gene TRBV18 combines with J gene TRBJ1-6; D gene ambiguous. The CDR3 has 12 residues. V was pared by 3 bases and J by 7 bases, with 4 bases between. Germline V CDR1 and CDR2: KGHSH, LQKENI. CDR3 sequence (DNA): TGTGCCAGCTCACCTCCGAATTCACCCCTCCACTTT. This codes for CASSPPNSPLHF.

The chain is built from TRBV28 and TRBJ1-2; D is possibly TRBD1 (6 bases). Germline V gene lookup returns CDR1 MDHEN and CDR2 SYDVKM. V was pared by 5 bases and J by 5 bases, with 15 bases between. This CDR3 is built from 14 residues. The CDR3 DNA follows: TGTGCCAGCAGTGGCGGCAGGGGTAGGTATGGCTACACCTTC. As protein: CASSGGRGRYGYTF.

This clonotype was seen repeatedly, ten times or more. V usage is TRBV6-1 and J usage is TRBJ1-3; tentatively, D is TRBD1 (5 bases). The CDR3 runs 14 residues. The germline gives CDR1 MNHNS, CDR2 SASEGT. The ends were cut back, 2 bases at V and 6 bases at J, with 11 bases in the middle. For the CDR3, the DNA is TGTGCCAGCAGTGAATCAGGGCCTGAAAACACCATATATTTT. Protein: CASSESGPENTIYF.

The table lists this clonotype with a few counts. The V call is TRBV28, the J call TRBJ1-5; no definite D call. The ends were cut back, 6 bases at V and 0 bases at J, with 3 bases in the middle. Per germline, CDR1 MDHEN and CDR2 SYDVKM. The CDR3 has 12 amino acids. CDR3 sequence: CASRDSNQPQHF. The CDR3 nucleotides read TGTGCCAGCAGGGATAGCAATCAGCCCCAGCATTTT.

This clonotype has just one count. This may stem from a read error, because a much larger clone lies one nucleotide away. The chain uses TRBV12-3 or TRBV12-4 and TRBJ2-3, with 7 bases lining up with TRBD2. The CDR3 totals 16 residues. The CDR3 coding sequence is TGTGCCAGCAGTCTTCTAGCGGTGACTAGCACAGATACGCGGTATTTT. Its translation is CASSLLAVTSTDTRYF.

This clonotype was observed at least ten times. The V gene is TRBV20-1, the J gene TRBJ1-4; D may be TRBD1 (5 bases). CDR1 DFQATT and CDR2 SNEGSKA come from the germline V gene (reference sequence). V was clipped by 0 bases and J by 5 bases, with 10 bases between them. The CDR3 sequence is 14 residues long. The CDR3 region is CSAREQAENEKLFF. CDR3 coding DNA: TGCAGTGCTAGAGAACAGGCCGAAAATGAAAAACTGTTTTTT.

This clonotype was found many times. The chain carries TRBV4-3 and TRBJ2-1, with TRBD2 as a possible D gene (5 bases). Trimming removed 4 bases from V and 5 bases from J, with 15 bases in between. The CDR3 length is 15 residues. Per the germline V gene, CDR1 is LGHNA and CDR2 is YSLEER. The CDR3 loop is CASSPTGYGNNEQFF. The CDR3, as DNA: TGCGCCAGCAGCCCCACGGGGTATGGGAACAATGAGCAGTTCTTC.

This clonotype was counted at least ten times. The chain recombines TRBV27 with TRBJ1-5; D might be TRBD1 (5 bases). Germline V gene lookup returns CDR1 MNHEY and CDR2 SMNVEV (reference sequence). The CDR3 loop spans 15 amino acids. The ends were cut back, 1 base at V and 4 bases at J, with 11 bases in the middle. The CDR3 sequence is CASSLFPGINQPQHF. The CDR3 nucleotides are TGTGCCAGCAGTTTATTTCCAGGGATAAATCAGCCCCAGCATTTT.

This clonotype was detected ten times or more. The chain links TRBV7-9 to TRBJ1-1; D gene uncertain. The CDR3 extends over 14 amino acids. Trimming removed 2 bases from V and 0 bases from J, with 7 bases in between. CDR1 and CDR2 (germline): SEHNR, FQNEAQ (reference sequence). This chain's CDR3 is CASSLKGMNTEAFF. The DNA for the CDR3 is TGTGCCAGCAGCTTAAAGGGCATGAACACTGAAGCTTTCTTT.

Ten or more counts support this clonotype. This CDR3 is CASSEYSGSGTDTQYF. DNA for the CDR3: TGTGCCAGCAGTGAATACAGCGGCTCGGGCACAGATACGCAGTATTTT. V usage is TRBV6-1 and J usage is TRBJ2-3; D may be TRBD2 (5 bases). Trimming shortened V by 2 bases and J by 1 base, and 13 bases separated the two germline ends. This CDR3 is built from 16 residues. The germline gives CDR1 MNHNS, CDR2 SASEGT.

This clonotype was seen ten or more times. This chain links TRBV7-9 with TRBJ1-1; 10 bases match TRBD1. V lost 5 bases to trimming and J lost 5 bases; unmatched junction nucleotides: 8. The CDR3 sequence is 15 residues long. CDR1 and CDR2 (germline): SEHNR, FQNEAQ (reference sequence). The chain's CDR3 is CASSPRQGAGTEAFF. The CDR3 DNA reads TGTGCCAGCAGCCCTAGACAGGGGGCTGGAACTGAAGCTTTCTTT.

This clonotype was counted at least ten times. This chain connects TRBV20-1 to TRBJ2-4; a possible D gene is TRBD1 (6 bases). CDR3 length: 14 amino acids. The V end lost 6 bases, the J end lost 3 bases, and 15 bases lay between the germline ends. The germline gives CDR1 DFQATT, CDR2 SNEGSKA (reference sequence). The CDR3 here is CSAVGGSVKNIQYF. Here the CDR3 DNA reads TGCAGTGCGGTAGGGGGTTCGGTCAAAAACATTCAGTACTTC.

At least ten counts were recorded for this clonotype. The chain recombines TRBV10-1 with TRBJ2-3; TRBD2 might be the D (7 bases). The germline V and J ends were trimmed by 0 bases and 0 bases, with 10 bases remaining between them. Germline V lookup: CDR1 WNHNN, CDR2 SYGVQD (reference sequence). The CDR3 totals 16 residues. The CDR3 sequence is CASSESGGPSTDTQYF. The CDR3 DNA follows: TGCGCCAGCAGTGAGTCCGGGGGGCCGAGCACAGATACGCAGTATTTT.

This clonotype was seen ten or more times. The V gene is TRBV12-3 or TRBV12-4, the J gene TRBJ2-5; no clear D gene. The V end lost 2 bases, the J end lost 2 bases, and 12 bases lay between the germline ends. CDR3 length: 15 residues. In nucleotides, the CDR3 is TGTGCCAGCAGTTTATTTCCAGAAAAGCAAGAGACCCAGTACTTC. It specifies CASSLFPEKQETQYF.

This clonotype was seen repeatedly, ten times or more. This chain uses TRBV12-3 or TRBV12-4 with TRBJ1-1; maybe TRBD1 (5 bases). This CDR3 is built from 14 residues. The ends were cut back, 3 bases at V and 5 bases at J, with 13 bases in the middle. The CDR3 DNA reads TGTGCCAGCAGTTTGGGGCACGGGCGGACTGAAGCTTTCTTT. It codes for CASSLGHGRTEAFF.

This clonotype has more than one count but fewer than ten. This chain links TRBV2 with TRBJ2-7, with TRBD2 matching over 7 bases. The CDR3 extends over 16 amino acids. V lost 0 bases and J lost 0; bases outside the gene matches: 5. Germline V gene data show CDR1 as SNHLY and CDR2 as FYNNEI. The CDR3 region has the DNA TGTGCCAGCAGTGAAGCACGGGGGGTTATCTCCTACGAGCAGTACTTC. Amino acid sequence: CASSEARGVISYEQYF.

There are many counts of this clonotype. V is TRBV29-1 and J is TRBJ2-3, with TRBD2 identical over 11 bases. Per the germline V gene, CDR1 is SQVTM and CDR2 is ANQGSEA. There are 14 residues in the CDR3. The trim removed 7 bases at V and 7 bases at J, leaving 10 bases unmatched. The CDR3 bases are TGCAGCGCCGCGCTAGCGGGGGGAGTAAATACGCAGTATTTT. It codes for CSAALAGGVNTQYF.

This clonotype was seen repeatedly, ten times or more. This chain joins TRBV6-5 and TRBJ2-2; D is unresolved. The CDR3 spans 13 residues. V lost 3 bases and J 3 bases, leaving 5 bases between the germline ends. The V gene's germline CDR1 is MNHEY and CDR2 SVGAGI. The CDR3 protein is CASSYGYTGELFF. The CDR3 nucleotides are TGTGCCAGCAGTTATGGGTACACCGGGGAGCTGTTTTTT.

This clonotype was detected many times. The CDR3 bases are TGTGCCTGGACAAGGGGGGCGGCTGAAGCTTTCTTT. Its protein is CAWTRGAAEAFF. The V call is TRBV30, the J call TRBJ1-1; D possibly corresponds to TRBD1 (6 bases). CDR1 GTSNPN and CDR2 SVGIG come from the germline V gene (reference sequence). V was cut by 4 bases and J by 6 bases, with 12 bases left in between. CDR3 length: 12 residues.

This clonotype was recorded at least ten times. J is TRBJ2-1 and V is TRBV18, with 9 bases matching TRBD2. Looked up from germline, CDR1 is KGHSH and CDR2 is LQKENI. The CDR3 covers 15 residues. V lost 6 bases, J lost 4 bases, and 7 bases stayed unmatched. The CDR3 loop is CASSISGGFYNEQFF. In DNA form, the CDR3 reads TGTGCCAGCTCGATTAGCGGGGGCTTTTACAATGAGCAGTTCTTC.

DNA for the CDR3: TGTGCCAGCAGGACGGACAGATATAGCAATCAGCCCCAGCATTTT. It encodes CASRTDRYSNQPQHF. The chain employs TRBV7-3 and TRBJ1-5; tentatively, D is TRBD1 (6 bases). CDR1 is SGHTA and CDR2 is FQGTGA in the germline V gene. The CDR3 runs to 15 residues. V was pared by 6 bases and J by 0 bases, with 12 bases between.

The chain is built from TRBV5-6 and TRBJ2-7; no reliable D call. The CDR3 is 13 residues long. Trimming removed 1 base from V and 0 bases from J, with 5 bases in between. Per germline, CDR1 SGHDT and CDR2 YYEEEE. DNA for the CDR3: TGTGCCAGCAGCTTGCAGAACTCCTACGAGCAGTACTTC. Its translation: CASSLQNSYEQYF.

This clonotype showed up many times. J is TRBJ1-1 and V is TRBV14; D uncertain. Germline V gene data show CDR1 as SGHDN and CDR2 as FVKESK. The CDR3 has 15 residues. V lost 1 base, J lost 0 bases, and 9 bases lay in between. The DNA of the CDR3 is TGTGCCAGCAGCCAAGTCAGGCCAATGAACACTGAAGCTTTCTTT. Protein: CASSQVRPMNTEAFF.

The V and J genes are TRBV14 and TRBJ1-4; 10 nucleotides agree with TRBD1. CDR3 length: 15 residues. V was pared by 4 bases and J by 8 bases, with 7 bases of the junction left unmatched. CDR1 SGHDN and CDR2 FVKESK come from the germline V gene. The CDR3 here is CASSRSGTGAEKLFF. The CDR3 DNA reads TGTGCCAGCAGCCGATCCGGGACAGGGGCCGAAAAACTGTTTTTT.

This clonotype was seen more than once but under ten times. The V gene is TRBV12-3 or TRBV12-4, the J gene TRBJ1-5; the D gene is possibly TRBD1 (6 bases). CDR3 length: 14 amino acids. Deletions cut 6 bases from V and 4 bases from J, with 13 bases between. The CDR3 nucleotides read TGTGCCAGCAGCCACCGACAGGCGAATCAGCCCCAGCATTTT. It codes for CASSHRQANQPQHF.

This clonotype turned up a few times. CDR3 protein: CSADGQGSYEQYF. The CDR3 region has the DNA TGCAGTGCAGACGGACAGGGAAGCTACGAGCAGTACTTC. The genes are TRBV20-1 and TRBJ2-7; TRBD1 matches at 8 bases. There are 13 residues in the CDR3. The germline CDR1 and CDR2 sequences are DFQATT and SNEGSKA (reference sequence). V was pared by 6 bases and J by 3 bases, with 7 bases of the junction left unmatched.

This clonotype came up many times. The chain links TRBV3-1 to TRBJ1-1; maybe TRBD1 (6 bases). The CDR3 has 13 residues. Between the trimmed V and J ends, which lost 4 bases and 6 bases, there was a span of 12 bases. Germline V gene lookup returns CDR1 LGHDT and CDR2 YNNKEL (reference sequence). CDR3 in DNA: TGTGCCAGCAGCCCCGGAGGGGGGGCTGAAGCTTTCTTT. This sequence encodes CASSPGGGAEAFF.

This clonotype showed up just a few times. The V and J genes are TRBV6-2 or TRBV6-3 and TRBJ2-3, with D tentatively TRBD2 (6 bases). Germline V gives CDR1 MNHEY, CDR2 SVGEGT. Trimming pared 7 bases from V and 6 bases from J, leaving 17 bases between. The CDR3 runs to 14 residues. The CDR3 sequence is CASTPRRGGDTQYF. In DNA form, the CDR3 reads TGTGCCAGCACCCCGAGGCGGGGCGGGGATACGCAGTATTTT.

This clonotype was recorded at least ten times. The V call is TRBV9, the J call TRBJ1-3; D is unclear. V was clipped by 3 bases and J by 1 base, with 5 bases between them. The CDR3 totals 13 residues. Germline assignment: CDR1 SGDLS and CDR2 YYNGEE. In DNA form, the CDR3 reads TGTGCCAGCAGCGATGGTTCTGGAAACACCATATATTTT. This gives the protein CASSDGSGNTIYF.

This clonotype was counted ten times or more. The gene calls are TRBV10-1 and TRBJ2-2; D is undetermined. Trimming cost V 3 bases and J 2 bases, with 7 bases left between them. Germline loops: CDR1 WNHNN, CDR2 SYGVQD (reference sequence). The CDR3 loop spans 14 amino acids. The CDR3 loop is CASSDGGNTGELFF. The CDR3 DNA reads TGCGCCAGCAGTGACGGCGGAAACACCGGGGAGCTGTTTTTT.

This clonotype came up many times. V usage is TRBV9 and J usage is TRBJ2-2; D is perhaps TRBD1 (7 bases). Germline-derived CDR1 and CDR2 are SGDLS and YYNGEE. The CDR3 is made up of 16 amino acids. V gave up 4 bases and J gave up 6 bases, with 19 bases separating them. The CDR3 here is CASSPLSGGSSGELFF. Written as DNA, the CDR3 is TGTGCCAGCAGCCCACTTTCAGGGGGGTCGTCCGGGGAGCTGTTTTTT.